This TCR beta chain originates from a study of blood T cell repertoires in COVID-19. Study in general: The United States, Italy and Spain provided the acute and convalescent COVID-19 samples. T cells, B-cell-depleted T cells, or PBMCs supplied cDNA or gDNA.

In the original processing: Estimation of nucleated cell counts relied on the amplification of reference gene primers. Produced via immunoSEQ multiplex PCR; TCRdb's table is partial and in-frame only. V and J calls and clone size are copied from that table; D and trimming were computed from the DNA. The table shows a few hundred thousand clones, with around 83% occurring only once. Trimming took 5 bases from V and 5 from J; bases not matched to a gene: 6. Per germline, CDR1 SGHVS and CDR2 FQNEAQ. This CDR3 is built from 13 residues. Sequenced input: peripheral blood. The rearrangement joins TRBV7-8 to TRBJ2-7; 7 nucleotides agree with TRBD1. This clonotype was obtained from a middle-aged man with acute or convalescent COVID-19. In DNA, the CDR3 is TGTGCCAGCAGCCCCAGGGGGAGAAACGAGCAGTACTTC. Its protein is CASSPRGRNEQYF.